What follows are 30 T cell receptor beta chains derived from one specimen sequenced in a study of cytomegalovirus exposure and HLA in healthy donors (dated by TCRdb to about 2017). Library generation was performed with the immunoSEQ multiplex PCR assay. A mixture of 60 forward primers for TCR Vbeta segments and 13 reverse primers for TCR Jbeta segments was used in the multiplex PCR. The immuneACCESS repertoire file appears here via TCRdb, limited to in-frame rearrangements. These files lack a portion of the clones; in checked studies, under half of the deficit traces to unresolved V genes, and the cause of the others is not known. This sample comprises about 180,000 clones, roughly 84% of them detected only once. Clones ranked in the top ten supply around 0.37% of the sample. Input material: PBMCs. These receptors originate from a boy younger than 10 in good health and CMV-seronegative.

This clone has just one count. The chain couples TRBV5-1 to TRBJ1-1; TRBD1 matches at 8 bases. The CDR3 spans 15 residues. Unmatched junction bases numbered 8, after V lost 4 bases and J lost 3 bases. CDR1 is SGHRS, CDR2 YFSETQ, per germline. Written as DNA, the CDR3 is TGCGCCAGCAGCGTCAGGACAGGGTCCGACACTGAAGCTTTCTTT. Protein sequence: CASSVRTGSDTEAFF. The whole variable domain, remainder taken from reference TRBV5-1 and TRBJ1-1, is KAGVTQTPRYLIKTRGQQVTLSCSPISGHRSVSWYQQTPGQGLQFLFEYFSETQRNKGNFPGRFSGRQFSNSRSEMNVSTLELGDSALYLCASSVRTGSDTEAFFGQGTRLTVV.

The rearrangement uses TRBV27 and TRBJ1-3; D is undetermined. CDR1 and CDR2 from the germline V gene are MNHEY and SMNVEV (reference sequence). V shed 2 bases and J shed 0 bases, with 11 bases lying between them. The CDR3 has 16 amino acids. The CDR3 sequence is CASSLGPSSSGNTIYF. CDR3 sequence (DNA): TGTGCCAGCAGTTTAGGTCCCTCCAGCTCTGGAAACACCATATATTTT.

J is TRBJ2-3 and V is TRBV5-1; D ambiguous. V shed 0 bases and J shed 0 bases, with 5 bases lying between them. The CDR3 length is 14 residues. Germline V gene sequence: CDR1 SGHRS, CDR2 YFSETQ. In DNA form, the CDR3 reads TGCGCCAGCAGCTTGGAGACTAGCACAGATACGCAGTATTTT. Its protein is CASSLETSTDTQYF.

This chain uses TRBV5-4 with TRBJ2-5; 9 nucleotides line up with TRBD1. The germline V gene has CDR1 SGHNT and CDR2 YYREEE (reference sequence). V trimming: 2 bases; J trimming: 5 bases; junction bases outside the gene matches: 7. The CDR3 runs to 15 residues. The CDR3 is CASSFGTGRPETQYF. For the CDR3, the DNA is TGTGCCAGCAGCTTCGGGACAGGGAGACCGGAGACCCAGTACTTC.

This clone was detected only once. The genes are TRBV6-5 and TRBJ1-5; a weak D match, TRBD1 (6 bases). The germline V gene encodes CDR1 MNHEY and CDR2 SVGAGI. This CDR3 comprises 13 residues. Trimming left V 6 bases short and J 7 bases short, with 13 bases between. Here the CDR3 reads CASRLSRGQPQHF. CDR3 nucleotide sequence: TGTGCCAGCAGACTATCGAGGGGGCAGCCCCAGCATTTT.

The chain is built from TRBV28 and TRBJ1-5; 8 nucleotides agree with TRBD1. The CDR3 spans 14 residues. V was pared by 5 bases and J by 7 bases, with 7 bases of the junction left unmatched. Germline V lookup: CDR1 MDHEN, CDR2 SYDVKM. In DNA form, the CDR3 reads TGTGCCAGCAGTCTGGACAGGGTAAGGCAGCCCCAGCATTTT. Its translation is CASSLDRVRQPQHF. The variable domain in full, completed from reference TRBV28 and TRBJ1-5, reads DVKVTQSSRYLVKRTGEKVFLECVQDMDHENMFWYRQDPGLGLRLIYFSYDVKMKEKGDIPEGYSVSREKKERFSLILESASTNQTSMYLCASSLDRVRQPQHFGDGTRLSIL.

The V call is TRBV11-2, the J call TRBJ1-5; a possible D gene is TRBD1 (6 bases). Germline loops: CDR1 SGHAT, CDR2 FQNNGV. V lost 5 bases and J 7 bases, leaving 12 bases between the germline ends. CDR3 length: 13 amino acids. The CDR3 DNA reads TGTGCCAGCAGCATAAACAGGGACCAGCCCCAGCATTTT. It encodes CASSINRDQPQHF.

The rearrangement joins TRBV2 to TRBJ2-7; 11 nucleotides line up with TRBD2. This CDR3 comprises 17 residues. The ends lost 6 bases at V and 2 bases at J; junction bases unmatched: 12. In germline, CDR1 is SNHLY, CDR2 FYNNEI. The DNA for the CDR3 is TGTGCCAGCAGCCGAGAGACTAGCGGGAATCCCCCCTACGAGCAGTACTTC. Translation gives CASSRETSGNPPYEQYF.

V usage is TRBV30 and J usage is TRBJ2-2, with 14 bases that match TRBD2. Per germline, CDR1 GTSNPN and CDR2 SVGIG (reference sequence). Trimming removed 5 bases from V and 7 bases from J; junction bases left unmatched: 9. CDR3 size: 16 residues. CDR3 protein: CAWSQRLAGGGGELFF. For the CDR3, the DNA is TGTGCCTGGTCACAGCGACTAGCGGGAGGGGGCGGGGAGCTGTTTTTT.

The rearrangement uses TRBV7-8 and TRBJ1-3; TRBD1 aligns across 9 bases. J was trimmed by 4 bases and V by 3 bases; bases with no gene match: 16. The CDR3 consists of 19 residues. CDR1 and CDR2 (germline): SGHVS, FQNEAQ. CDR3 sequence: CASSFRDRDTRGEGNTIYF. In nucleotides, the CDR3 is TGTGCCAGCAGCTTCCGGGACAGGGACACGCGAGGGGAGGGAAACACCATATATTTT. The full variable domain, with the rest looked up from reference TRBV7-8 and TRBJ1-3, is GAGVSQSPRYKVAKRGQDVALRCDPISGHVSLFWYQQALGQGPEFLTYFQNEAQLDKSGLPSDRFFAERPEGSVSTLKIQRTQQEDSAVYLCASSFRDRDTRGEGNTIYFGEGSWLTVV.

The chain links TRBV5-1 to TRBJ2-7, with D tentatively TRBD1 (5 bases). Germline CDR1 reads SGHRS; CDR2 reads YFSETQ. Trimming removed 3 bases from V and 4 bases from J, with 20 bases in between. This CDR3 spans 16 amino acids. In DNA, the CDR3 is TGCGCCAGCAGCTCGGCGCAGGGATACTGGGGTTACGAGCAGTACTTC. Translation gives CASSSAQGYWGYEQYF.

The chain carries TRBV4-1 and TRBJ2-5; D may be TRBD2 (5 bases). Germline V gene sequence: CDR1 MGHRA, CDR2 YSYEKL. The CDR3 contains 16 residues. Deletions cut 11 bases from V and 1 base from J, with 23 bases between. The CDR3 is CACSFGVRAPQETQYF. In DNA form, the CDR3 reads TGCGCCTGCTCATTCGGGGTCCGCGCCCCCCAAGAGACCCAGTACTTC.

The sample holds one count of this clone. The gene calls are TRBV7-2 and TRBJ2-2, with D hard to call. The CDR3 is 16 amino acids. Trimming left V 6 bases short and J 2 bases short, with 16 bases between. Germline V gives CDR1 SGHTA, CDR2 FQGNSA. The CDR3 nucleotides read TGTGCCAGCAGTTTCCCTCAAGCGTATAACACCGGGGAGCTGTTTTTT. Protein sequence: CASSFPQAYNTGELFF. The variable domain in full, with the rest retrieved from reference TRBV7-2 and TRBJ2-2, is GAGVSQSPSNKVTEKGKDVELRCDPISGHTALYWYRQSLGQGLEFLIYFQGNSAPDKSGLPSDRFSAERTGGSVSTLTIQRTQQEDSAVYLCASSFPQAYNTGELFFGEGSRLTVL.

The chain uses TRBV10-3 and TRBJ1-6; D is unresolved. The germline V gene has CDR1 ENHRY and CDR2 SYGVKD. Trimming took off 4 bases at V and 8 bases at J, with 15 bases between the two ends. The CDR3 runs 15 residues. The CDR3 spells CAISGLTAPDSPLHF. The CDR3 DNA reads TGTGCCATCAGTGGGTTGACTGCCCCAGATTCACCCCTCCACTTT.

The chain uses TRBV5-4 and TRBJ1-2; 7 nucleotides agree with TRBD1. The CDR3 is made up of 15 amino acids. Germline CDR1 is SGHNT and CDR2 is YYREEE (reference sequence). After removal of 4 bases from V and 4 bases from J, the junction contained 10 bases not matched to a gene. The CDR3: CASSRSSSGGYGYTF. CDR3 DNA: TGTGCCAGCAGCCGGAGCTCATCAGGGGGCTATGGCTACACCTTC.

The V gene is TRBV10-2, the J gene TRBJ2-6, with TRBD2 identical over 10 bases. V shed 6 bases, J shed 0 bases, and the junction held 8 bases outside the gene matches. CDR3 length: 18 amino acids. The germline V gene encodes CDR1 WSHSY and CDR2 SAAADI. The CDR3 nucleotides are TGCGCCAGCAGGGTATTAGCGGGAGGTTACTCTGGGGCCAACGTCCTGACTTTC. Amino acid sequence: CASRVLAGGYSGANVLTF.

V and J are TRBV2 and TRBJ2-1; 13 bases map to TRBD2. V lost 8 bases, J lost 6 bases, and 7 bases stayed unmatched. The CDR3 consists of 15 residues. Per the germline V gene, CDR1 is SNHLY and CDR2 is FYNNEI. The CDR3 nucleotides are TGTGCCAGCCCCCGGACTAGCGGGAGTATCAATGAGCAGTTCTTC. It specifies CASPRTSGSINEQFF.

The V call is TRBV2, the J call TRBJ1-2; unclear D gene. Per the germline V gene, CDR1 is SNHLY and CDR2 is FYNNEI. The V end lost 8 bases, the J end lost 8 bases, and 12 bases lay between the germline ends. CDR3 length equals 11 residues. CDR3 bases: TGTGCCAGCGAACCTGGGCTCGGCTACACCTTC. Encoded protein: CASEPGLGYTF.

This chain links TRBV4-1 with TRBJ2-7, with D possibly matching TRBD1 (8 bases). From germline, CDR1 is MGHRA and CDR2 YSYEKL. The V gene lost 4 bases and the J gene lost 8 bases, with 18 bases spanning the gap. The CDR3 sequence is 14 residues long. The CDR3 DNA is TGCGCCAGCAGCCTTACAGGGGGGGCCGGGAAGCAGTACTTC. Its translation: CASSLTGGAGKQYF.

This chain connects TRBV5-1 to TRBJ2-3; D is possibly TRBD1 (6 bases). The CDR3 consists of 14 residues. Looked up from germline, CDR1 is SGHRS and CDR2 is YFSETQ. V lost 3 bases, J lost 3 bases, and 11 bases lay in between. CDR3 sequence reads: CASSSPDSTDTQYF. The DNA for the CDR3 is TGCGCCAGCAGCTCCCCGGACAGTACAGATACGCAGTATTTT.

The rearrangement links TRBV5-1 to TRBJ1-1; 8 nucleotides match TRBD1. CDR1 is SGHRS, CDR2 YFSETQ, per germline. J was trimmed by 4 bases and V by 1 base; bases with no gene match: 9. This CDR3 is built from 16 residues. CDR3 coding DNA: TGCGCCAGCAGCTTGCTCTTCGGGCAGGGGGCCACTGAAGCTTTCTTT. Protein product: CASSLLFGQGATEAFF.

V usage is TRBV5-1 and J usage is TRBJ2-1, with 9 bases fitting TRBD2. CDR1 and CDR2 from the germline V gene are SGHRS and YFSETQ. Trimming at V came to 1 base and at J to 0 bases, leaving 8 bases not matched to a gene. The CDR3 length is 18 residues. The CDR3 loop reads CASSLRSGRQSSYNEQFF. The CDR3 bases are TGCGCCAGCAGCTTGCGTAGCGGGAGACAGAGCTCCTACAATGAGCAGTTCTTC.

The CDR3 sequence: CASSGGQTYEQYF. As DNA, the CDR3 is TGTGCCAGCAGCGGGGGACAGACCTACGAGCAGTACTTC. The chain carries TRBV9 and TRBJ2-7; 7 bases agree with TRBD1. This CDR3 has 13 residues. J lost 2 bases, V lost 3 bases, and 2 bases had no gene match. Germline CDR1 and CDR2: SGDLS and YYNGEE.

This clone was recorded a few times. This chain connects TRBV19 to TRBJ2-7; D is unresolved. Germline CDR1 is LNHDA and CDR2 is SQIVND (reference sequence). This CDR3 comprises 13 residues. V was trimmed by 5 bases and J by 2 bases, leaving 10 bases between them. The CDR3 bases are TGTGCCAGTAGTGGTGGTCAGGCCTACGAGCAGTACTTC. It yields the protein CASSGGQAYEQYF.

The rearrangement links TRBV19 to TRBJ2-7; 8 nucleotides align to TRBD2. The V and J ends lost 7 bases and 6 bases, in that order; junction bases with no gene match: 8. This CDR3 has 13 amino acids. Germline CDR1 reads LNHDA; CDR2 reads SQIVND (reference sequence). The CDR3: CASTAGGAREQYF. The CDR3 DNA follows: TGTGCCAGTACCGCGGGGGGTGCTCGCGAGCAGTACTTC.

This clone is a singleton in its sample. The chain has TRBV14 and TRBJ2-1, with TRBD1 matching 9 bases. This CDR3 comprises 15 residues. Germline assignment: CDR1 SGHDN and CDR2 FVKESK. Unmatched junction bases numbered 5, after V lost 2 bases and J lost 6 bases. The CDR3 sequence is CASSQYRGRFNEQFF. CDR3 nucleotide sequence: TGTGCCAGCAGCCAATACAGGGGGCGGTTCAATGAGCAGTTCTTC.

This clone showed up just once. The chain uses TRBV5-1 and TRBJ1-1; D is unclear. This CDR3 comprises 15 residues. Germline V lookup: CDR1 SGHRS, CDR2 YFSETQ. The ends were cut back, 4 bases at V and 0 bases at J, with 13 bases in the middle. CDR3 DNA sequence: TGCGCCAGCAGCGCGGGCTCCAGAGTGAACACTGAAGCTTTCTTT. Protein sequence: CASSAGSRVNTEAFF.

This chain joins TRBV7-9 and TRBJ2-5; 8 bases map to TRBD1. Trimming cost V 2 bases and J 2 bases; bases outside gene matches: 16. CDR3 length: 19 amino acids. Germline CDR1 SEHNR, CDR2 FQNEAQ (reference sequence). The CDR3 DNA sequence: TGTGCCAGCAGCTTACTCCATTGGAGGACAGGGTGGCGACAAGAGACCCAGTACTTC. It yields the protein CASSLLHWRTGWRQETQYF. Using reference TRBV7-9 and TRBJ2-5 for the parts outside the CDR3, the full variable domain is DTGVSQNPRHKITKRGQNVTFRCDPISEHNRLYWYRQTLGQGPEFLTYFQNEAQLEKSRLLSDRFSAERPKGSFSTLEIQRTEQGDSAMYLCASSLLHWRTGWRQETQYFGPGTRLLVL.

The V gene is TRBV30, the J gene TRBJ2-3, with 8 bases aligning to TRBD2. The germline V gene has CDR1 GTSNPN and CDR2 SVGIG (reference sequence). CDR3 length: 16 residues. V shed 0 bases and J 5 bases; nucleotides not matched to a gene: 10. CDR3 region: CAWSVAPAGDIDTQYF. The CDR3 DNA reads TGTGCCTGGAGTGTAGCGCCAGCGGGAGACATAGATACGCAGTATTTT. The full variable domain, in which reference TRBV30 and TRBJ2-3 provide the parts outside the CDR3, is SQTIHQWPATLVQPVGSPLSLECTVEGTSNPNLYWYRQAAGRGLQLLFYSVGIGQISSEVPQNLSASRPQDRQFILSSKKLLLSDSGFYLCAWSVAPAGDIDTQYFGPGTRLTVL.

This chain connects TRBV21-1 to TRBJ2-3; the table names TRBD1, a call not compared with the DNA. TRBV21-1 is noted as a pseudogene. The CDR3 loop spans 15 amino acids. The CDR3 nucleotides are TGTGCCAGCAGCCCCGAGGGGGCGGGCACAGATACGCAGTATTTT. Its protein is CASSPEGAGTDTQYF.